The source of this TCR beta chain is a study of blood T cell repertoires in COVID-19. Study as a whole: PBMCs, B-cell-depleted T cells, or T cells were the source of the cDNA or gDNA that made up the material.

Ages ranged from 18 to 89 years, with residence in 24 US areas. Original analysis: The authors estimated nucleated cell counts from reference gene primer amplification. Data came from immunoSEQ multiplex PCR; TCRdb stores just in-frame clones and leaves some out. The DNA gave D and trimming, while V, J and clone size come from that table. This table has a few hundred thousand clones, approximately 86% appearing once. Germline-derived CDR1 and CDR2 are SGHKS and YYEKEE (reference sequence). The germline V and J ends were trimmed by 1 base and 0 bases, with 7 bases remaining between them. The CDR3 is 15 amino acids.

The chain links TRBV5-5 to TRBJ1-4, with D maybe TRBD1 (5 bases). Sequencing input: PBMCs or T cells enriched from blood (not recorded which). The sequence was obtained from a woman in her 50s who had recovered from COVID-19. The CDR3 reads CASSLQGTTNEKLFF. In DNA, the CDR3 is TGTGCCAGCAGCTTGCAGGGAACAACTAATGAAAAACTGTTTTTT.